The rows below give T cell receptor beta chains drawn from one sample of a study of blood T cell repertoires in COVID-19. Sequencing used immunoSEQ multiplex PCR; TCRdb keeps in-frame clones, though not all of them. Of roughly 400,000 clones in the sample, more than 75% were seen once. Material for sequencing was PBMCs or T cells enriched from blood (not recorded which). The receptors were gathered from a woman aged 45-60 years who had recovered from COVID-19. Both conserved end residues are part of each CDR3. A D gene is named only where the DNA matches it firmly. Clone size is stated in some rows and not others, as once, few, many or a class when expanded.

>TRBD2|NA|TRBJ2-1|TRBV28
CASLGGGGPYNEQFF
TGTGCCAGTCTGGGGGGCGGGGGGCCCTACAATGAGCAGTTCTTC
>TRBD2|NA|TRBJ2-1|TRBV5-1
CASSSSGGSYNEQFF
TGCGCCAGCAGCTCGAGCGGGGGGTCTTACAATGAGCAGTTCTTC
>TRBD1|NA|TRBJ2-1|TRBV7-2
CASSSPGGTGDSYNEQFF
TGTGCCAGCAGCTCCCCTGGGGGGACAGGCGACTCCTACAATGAGCAGTTCTTC
>NA|NA|TRBJ1-3|TRBV6-5
CASSPDRFGNTIYF
TGTGCCAGCAGCCCAGACAGGTTTGGAAACACCATATATTTT
>NA|NA|TRBJ1-1|TRBV4-3
CASSQEMDRNTEAFF
TGCGCCAGCAGCCAAGAAATGGACAGGAACACTGAAGCTTTCTTT
>NA|once|TRBJ1-1|TRBV4-2
CASSQEGGRVGTEAFF
TGTGCCAGCAGCCAAGAAGGTGGCAGGGTAGGCACTGAAGCTTTCTTT
>NA|NA|TRBJ1-1|TRBV28
CASRWATEAFF
TGTGCCAGCAGGTGGGCCACTGAAGCTTTCTTT
>NA|NA|TRBJ1-1|TRBV27
CASSFTPSADTEAFF
TGTGCCAGCAGTTTTACTCCTTCGGCGGACACTGAAGCTTTCTTT
>NA|NA|TRBJ1-1|TRBV14
CASSQVAGMGTEAFF
TGTGCCAGCAGCCAAGTAGCAGGGATGGGCACTGAAGCTTTCTTT
>NA|once|TRBJ2-1|TRBV9
CASKRGDSAYNEQFF
TGTGCCAGTAAACGAGGGGACTCGGCCTACAATGAGCAGTTCTTC
>NA|NA|TRBJ2-7|TRBV5-1
CASSLAAGIPYEQYF
TGCGCCAGCAGCTTGGCCGCAGGGATCCCCTACGAGCAGTACTTC
>NA|NA|TRBJ1-2|TRBV3-1/TRBV3-2
CASSHGRGNGYTF
TGTGCCAGCAGCCACGGCAGGGGTAATGGCTACACCTTC
>TRBD1|NA|TRBJ1-5|TRBV30
CAWSATGNNQPQHF
TGTGCCTGGAGTGCGACAGGGAACAATCAGCCCCAGCATTTT
>NA|NA|TRBJ1-2|TRBV14
CASSPTGGISGYGYTF
TGTGCCAGCAGCCCGACCGGGGGTATCAGTGGGTATGGCTACACCTTC
>NA|NA|TRBJ1-5|TRBV9
CASSVDYGTLQPQHF
TGTGCCAGCAGCGTAGATTACGGGACACTTCAGCCCCAGCATTTT
>NA|NA|TRBJ2-5|TRBV5-6
CASSLVRQSYQETQYF
TGTGCCAGCAGCTTAGTGCGACAGTCGTACCAAGAGACCCAGTACTTC
>TRBD1|NA|TRBJ2-1|TRBV24-1
CATSDRPGQGPNEQFF
TGTGCCACCAGTGATCGTCCGGGACAGGGCCCCAATGAGCAGTTCTTC
>NA|NA|TRBJ2-7|TRBV29-1
CSVSFGGRVQQYF
TGCAGCGTTAGTTTTGGGGGCAGAGTCCAGCAGTACTTC
>NA|once|TRBJ2-6|TRBV7-3
CASSLRGTVLRPGANVLTF
TGTGCCAGCAGCTTAAGGGGGACTGTACTCAGGCCTGGGGCCAACGTCCTGACTTTC
>TRBD1|NA|TRBJ1-5|TRBV29-1
CSTWTGGNQPQHF
TGCAGCACATGGACAGGCGGCAATCAGCCCCAGCATTTT
>NA|NA|TRBJ1-2|TRBV6-2/TRBV6-3
CASSPERVYTFNYGYTF
TGTGCCAGCAGCCCGGAGAGGGTCTACACTTTTAACTATGGCTACACCTTC
>NA|NA|TRBJ2-7|TRBV2
CASSEEEGYEQYF
TGTGCCAGCAGTGAAGAGGAGGGGTACGAGCAGTACTTC
>TRBD1|NA|TRBJ2-2|TRBV6-5
CAGSRQGNGELFF
TGTGCCGGATCGCGACAGGGAAACGGGGAGCTGTTTTTT
>NA|NA|TRBJ1-2|TRBV5-1
CASSLSGLEGAWYGYTF
TGCGCCAGCAGCTTGAGCGGATTGGAGGGAGCTTGGTATGGCTACACCTTC
>NA|NA|TRBJ2-2|TRBV27
CASSGEYVPGELFF
TGTGCCAGCAGCGGGGAATATGTCCCCGGGGAGCTGTTTTTT
>NA|NA|TRBJ2-3|TRBV6-5
CATSPGLALDTQYF
TGTGCCACCTCCCCGGGTCTAGCATTGGATACGCAGTATTTT
>NA|NA|TRBJ2-5|TRBV29-1
CSVDLGDLSTQYF
TGCAGCGTTGACCTCGGGGACTTGTCGACCCAGTACTTC
>NA|once|TRBJ1-1|TRBV12-3/TRBV12-4
CASSPRGGQGAFF
TGTGCCAGCAGTCCGCGGGGGGGGCAGGGAGCTTTCTTT
>TRBD1|NA|TRBJ1-1|TRBV4-3
CASSPNRGGLNTEAFF
TGCGCCAGCAGCCCTAACAGGGGGGGATTGAACACTGAAGCTTTCTTT
>NA|NA|TRBJ1-1|TRBV7-3
CASSIQGNTEAFF
TGTGCCAGCAGCATACAGGGAAATACTGAAGCTTTCTTT
>TRBD1|NA|TRBJ1-2|TRBV27
CASSATGNYGYTF
TGTGCCAGCAGTGCGACAGGGAACTATGGCTACACCTTC
>NA|NA|TRBJ1-2|TRBV5-1
CASSLGRSAANYGYTF
TGCGCCAGCAGCTTGGGGCGGTCTGCTGCTAACTATGGCTACACCTTC
>NA|once|TRBJ1-1|TRBV5-1
CASSPAAVTEAFF
TGCGCCAGCAGCCCGGCGGCTGTGACTGAAGCTTTCTTT
>NA|once|TRBJ1-1|TRBV11-3
CASSLSGNTEAFF
TGTGCCAGCAGCTTATCAGGGAACACTGAAGCTTTCTTT
>TRBD2|NA|TRBJ2-1|TRBV15
CATSPGLARQFF
TGTGCCACCAGCCCGGGACTAGCGAGACAGTTCTTC
>NA|NA|TRBJ2-1|TRBV19
CASTMGALGIYNEQFF
TGTGCCAGTACCATGGGGGCCCTTGGCATATACAATGAGCAGTTCTTC
>NA|NA|TRBJ1-5|TRBV24-1
CATSDLNQGSQPQHF
TGTGCCACCAGTGATTTGAATCAGGGGAGTCAGCCCCAGCATTTT
>TRBD1|NA|TRBJ1-5|TRBV3-1/TRBV3-2
CASSQGDRGYYQPQHF
TGTGCCAGCAGCCAAGGGGACAGGGGTTACTATCAGCCCCAGCATTTT
>NA|NA|TRBJ2-3|TRBV19
CASLARGTDTQYF
TGTGCCAGCCTTGCACGGGGGACAGATACGCAGTATTTT
>NA|NA|TRBJ1-5|TRBV25-1
CASSEEVGQPQHF
TGTGCCAGCAGTGAGGAGGTAGGGCAGCCCCAGCATTTT
>NA|NA|TRBJ1-1|TRBV2
CASSANSVNTEAFF
TGTGCCAGCAGTGCTAATTCCGTGAACACTGAAGCTTTCTTT
>TRBD1|NA|TRBJ1-2|TRBV5-6
CASSFTGAQGGYTF
TGTGCCAGCAGCTTTACAGGGGCGCAGGGTGGCTACACCTTC
>NA|once|TRBJ1-2|TRBV2
CASSGGEGLGGLYGYTF
TGTGCCAGCAGTGGCGGAGAGGGACTGGGGGGATTATATGGCTACACCTTC
>TRBD1|NA|TRBJ2-7|TRBV10-3
CAIRPGQGSYEQYF
TGTGCCATCAGGCCGGGACAGGGGAGCTACGAGCAGTACTTC
>NA|once|TRBJ1-1|TRBV5-1
CASSLGRERTEAFF
TGCGCCAGCAGCTTGGGACGAGAGAGGACTGAAGCTTTCTTT
>TRBD1|NA|TRBJ1-2|TRBV28
CASSPIPGQRTNYGYTF
TGTGCCAGCAGTCCAATACCGGGACAGAGGACTAACTATGGCTACACCTTC
>NA|NA|TRBJ2-5|TRBV30
CAWSVKSREAQYF
TGTGCCTGGAGTGTAAAGTCCAGGGAGGCCCAGTACTTC
>NA|NA|TRBJ1-1|TRBV6-5
CASSSSDSLEAFF
TGTGCCAGCAGCTCATCAGACAGTTTGGAAGCTTTCTTT
>TRBD1|NA|TRBJ1-1|TRBV5-1
CASSALGQPTSTEAFF
TGCGCCAGCAGCGCCCTGGGACAGCCTACGAGCACTGAAGCTTTCTTT
>NA|NA|TRBJ2-7|TRBV2
CASSEDTAGPYEQYF
TGTGCCAGCAGTGAGGACACCGCGGGGCCTTACGAGCAGTACTTC
>NA|NA|TRBJ2-5|TRBV4-2
CASSRNGGRLTDGETQYF
TGTGCCAGCAGCCGAAACGGGGGGCGTCTCACCGATGGAGAGACCCAGTACTTC
>NA|NA|TRBJ2-1|TRBV25-1
CASSERRSSYNEQFF
TGTGCCAGCAGTGAACGACGGAGCTCCTACAATGAGCAGTTCTTC
>NA|NA|TRBJ1-1|TRBV27
CASSLQGPGLAFF
TGTGCCAGCAGTTTACAGGGGCCCGGTTTGGCTTTCTTT